The 16 T cell receptor beta chains below all came from one sample that was sequenced in a study of T cells in Graves' hyperthyroidism and ophthalmopathy. Amplification yielded TCR beta CDR3 regions, with RNA transcripts as the source. Researchers ran a first-round RT-PCR on the TCR CDR3 using the HTBI primer set. MiXCR, run by TCRdb on the multiplex PCR reads, gives a single entry per CDR3 protein. The sample consists of 450,000 to 650,000 distinct CDR3 sequences, less than 25% of them appearing once. The specimen sequenced was blood. The receptors come from a man aged 18 to 30 with Graves' hyperthyroidism.

This clonotype has more than one count but fewer than ten. The chain carries TRBV6-1 and TRBJ2-7; 7 nucleotides match TRBD1. The CDR3 is made up of 15 amino acids. Germline trimming cut 5 bases from V and 1 base from J; bases unmatched to any gene: 8. Germline CDR1 and CDR2: MNHNS and SASEGT. CDR3 sequence reads: CASSRGDRASYEQYF. Here the CDR3 DNA reads TGTGCCAGCAGTCGTGGTGACAGGGCTTCCTACGAGCAGTACTTC.

This clonotype was detected ten times or more. The chain has TRBV7-9 and TRBJ2-7; D is ambiguous. V lost 0 bases, J lost 0 bases, and 6 bases lay in between. The CDR3 is made up of 14 amino acids. Germline CDR1 SEHNR, CDR2 FQNEAQ (reference sequence). CDR3 in amino acids: CASSLAFPSYEQYF. The CDR3 DNA reads TGTGCCAGCAGCTTAGCATTTCCCTCCTACGAGCAGTACTTC.

This clonotype was counted between two and nine times. The chain has TRBV4-2 and TRBJ2-7; D is ambiguous. Germline assignment: CDR1 LGHNA and CDR2 YNFKEQ. The V and J ends lost 0 bases and 7 bases respectively, with 19 bases between them. This CDR3 is 16 amino acids long. The CDR3: CASSQDYLNSMGEQYF. Written as DNA, the CDR3 is TGTGCCAGCAGCCAAGATTATCTGAATAGCATGGGGGAGCAGTACTTC.

This clonotype was seen repeatedly, ten times or more. The genes are TRBV18 and TRBJ2-2; D gene uncertain. From germline, CDR1 is KGHSH and CDR2 LQKENI. This CDR3 is 13 amino acids long. V lost 5 bases and J 6 bases, leaving 10 bases between the germline ends. CDR3: CASSTAVSGELFF. The CDR3 DNA reads as TGTGCCAGCTCAACCGCGGTGTCCGGGGAGCTGTTTTTT.

This clonotype was seen at least ten times. V and J are TRBV6-1 and TRBJ1-2; the match to TRBD1 covers 8 bases. V shed 7 bases, J shed 8 bases, and the junction held 6 bases outside the gene matches. From germline, CDR1 is MNHNS and CDR2 SASEGT. The CDR3 runs to 12 residues. Here the CDR3 DNA reads TGTGCCAGCACCCAGGGGGCGCGAGGCTACACCTTC. It specifies CASTQGARGYTF.

This chain joins TRBV12-3 or TRBV12-4 and TRBJ2-7; D call uncertain. The CDR3 loop spans 12 amino acids. The V and J ends lost 5 bases and 12 bases respectively, with 17 bases between them. The CDR3 nucleotides read TGTGCCAGCAGTCCCGTCCCGTCCCCGGCGTACTTC. Translated, it gives CASSPVPSPAYF.

This clonotype was counted many times. The genes are TRBV10-3 and TRBJ2-7; D unclear. V lost 4 bases, J lost 4 bases, and 11 bases lay in between. Germline CDR1 is ENHRY and CDR2 is SYGVKD. The CDR3 extends over 13 amino acids. DNA for the CDR3: TGTGCCATCAGTGGGTCCGGATGGTACGAGCAGTACTTC. Its translation is CAISGSGWYEQYF.

This clonotype was counted at least ten times. The V gene is TRBV27, the J gene TRBJ1-2; 9 bases fit TRBD1. The junction had 7 bases not matched to a gene; V was cut back by 5 bases and J by 6 bases. The CDR3 is 14 amino acids. In germline, CDR1 is MNHEY, CDR2 SMNVEV (reference sequence). The chain's CDR3 is CASSPSRTGDGYTF. CDR3 bases: TGTGCCAGCAGTCCCTCTCGGACAGGGGATGGCTACACCTTC.

This clonotype was detected ten times or more. The rearrangement uses TRBV12-3 or TRBV12-4 and TRBJ1-1; D perhaps matches TRBD1 (5 bases). The CDR3 totals 16 residues. V was pared by 2 bases and J by 0 bases, with 13 bases between. CDR3 nucleotide sequence: TGTGCCAGCAGTTTATCCCGCAGGGCTATGAACACTGAAGCTTTCTTT. Residues: CASSLSRRAMNTEAFF.

Many counts were recorded for this clonotype. The chain uses TRBV19 and TRBJ1-1; D is undetermined. From germline, CDR1 is LNHDA and CDR2 SQIVND (reference sequence). Between the trimmed V and J ends, which lost 7 bases and 5 bases, there was a span of 20 bases. The CDR3 is 15 residues long. CDR3: CASIALEGAGTEAFF. The CDR3 nucleotides are TGTGCCAGTATCGCTTTGGAGGGCGCCGGAACTGAAGCTTTCTTT.

This clonotype was counted only a few times. V usage is TRBV13 and J usage is TRBJ2-7; the D gene is possibly TRBD1 (6 bases). Germline values: CDR1 PRHDT, CDR2 FYEKMQ (reference sequence). The CDR3 extends over 14 amino acids. The V end was cut by 5 bases, the J end by 0 bases, with 11 bases between. In nucleotides, the CDR3 is TGTGCCAGCAGCCCCAGCAGGGGCTCCTACGAGCAGTACTTC. Its protein product is CASSPSRGSYEQYF.

This clonotype was seen many times. The chain has TRBV11-2 and TRBJ1-3; a possible D gene is TRBD1 (6 bases). CDR1 is SGHAT and CDR2 is FQNNGV in the germline V gene. Trimming cost V 5 bases and J 4 bases, with 15 bases left between them. This CDR3 has 15 amino acids. The CDR3 reads CASSPTRGRGNTIYF. The CDR3 bases are TGTGCCAGCAGCCCAACTCGGGGGCGCGGAAACACCATATATTTT.

This clonotype was picked up many times. A junction end diverges from the germline sequence, so it may reflect a read error. This sequence joins TRBV6-1 and TRBJ2-5; TRBD2 might be the D (7 bases). Germline V gene data show CDR1 as MNHNS and CDR2 as SASEGT. The CDR3 runs to 14 residues. The CDR3 coding sequence is TGTGCCAGCAGTCAAGCCGGGGGGCGAGAGACCCAGTACTTC. Amino acids: CASSQAGGRETQYF.

The sample holds many counts of this clonotype. This chain uses TRBV27 with TRBJ2-7, with 10 positions matching TRBD1. The length of the CDR3 is 16 residues. The V gene end was trimmed by 8 bases and the J gene end by 4 bases; junction bases not matched to a gene: 14. Germline V lookup: CDR1 MNHEY, CDR2 SMNVEV (reference sequence). The CDR3, as DNA: TGTGCCAGCGGTCCTGATGGGACAGGGGTCAATTACGAGCAGTACTTC. This encodes CASGPDGTGVNYEQYF.

In its sample, this clonotype was seen many times. The V gene is TRBV6-1, the J gene TRBJ1-3; D is uncertain. This CDR3 comprises 16 residues. Trimming cost V 6 bases and J 0 bases, with 15 bases left between them. Germline values: CDR1 MNHNS, CDR2 SASEGT. Here the CDR3 DNA reads TGTGCCAGCAGCCTAGGCGGGGTCCTCTCTGGAAACACCATATATTTT. Its protein product is CASSLGGVLSGNTIYF.

This clonotype was counted ten times or more. This chain links TRBV28 with TRBJ2-2; no firm D call. The CDR3 has 15 amino acids. The V end was cut by 3 bases, the J end by 1 base, with 9 bases between. Germline V lookup: CDR1 MDHEN, CDR2 SYDVKM. In nucleotides, the CDR3 is TGTGCCAGCAGTTTTAGGGAAAGGAACACCGGGGAGCTGTTTTTT. It encodes CASSFRERNTGELFF.